This T cell receptor beta chain comes out of a study of a mutant IDH1 vaccine in newly diagnosed glioma. Time point specified: week 23, last vaccination. Vaccination used 300 ug of mutant IDH1 20-mer peptide per dose, with topical imiquimod. Notes on this clone: Its specificity is not known.

Libraries were prepared by immunoSEQ multiplex PCR; TCRdb keeps only in-frame clonotypes and omits some of them. The data hold around 40,000 clones, with approximately 84% observed a single time. The germline V gene has CDR1 MGHRA and CDR2 YSYEKL. The V gene end was trimmed by 0 bases and the J gene end by 4 bases; junction bases not matched to a gene: 7. The CDR3 has 16 residues. The source material was PBMCs, sampled from a glioma patient whose treatment included an IDH1 peptide vaccine. The V and J genes are TRBV4-1 and TRBJ2-5, with TRBD1 matching 8 bases. The clonotype was recovered from a woman younger than 30 with glioma. Some clones in this sample may be carry-over from other donors' samples. The CDR3 protein is CASSQDNADRVETQYF. CDR3 bases: TGCGCCAGCAGCCAAGATAACGCGGACAGGGTAGAGACCCAGTACTTC.